This T cell receptor beta chain emerged from a study of T-cell memory formation after mild COVID-19. Looking at the study overall: Clusters of TCRs were largely donor specific.

Trimming removed 3 bases from V and 2 bases from J, with 1 base in between. Germline CDR1 SGDLS, CDR2 YYNGEE. This CDR3 is 11 amino acids long. Researchers used 5'RACE with constant-segment primers to make TCR alpha and TCR beta cDNA libraries that carry sample barcodes and UMIs. TCRdb re-called the 5' RACE reads through MiXCR, storing one row per CDR3 protein. The sample gives around 340,000 distinct CDR3 sequences, 20% to 25% of which show up once; around 13% is in the top ten. The table lists this clonotype with many counts. The source of this sequence is an adult woman who had mild COVID-19 (a few samples of this study predate the infection). Cell type and time point are not known. The chain uses TRBV9 and TRBJ2-3; D unclear. The source material was PBMCs or a T cell subset sorted from them (not recorded which). The CDR3 sequence: CASSATDTQYF. In DNA, the CDR3 is TGTGCCAGCAGCGCCACAGATACGCAGTATTTT. Together with reference TRBV9 and TRBJ2-3, the CDR3 gives the full variable domain: DSGVTQTPKHLITATGQRVTLRCSPRSGDLSVYWYQQSLDQGLQFLIQYYNGEERAKGNILERFSAQQFPDLHSELNLSSLELGDSALYFCASSATDTQYFGPGTRLTVL.